This T cell receptor beta chain is drawn from a study of T cells after yellow fever vaccination. Study-wide results and limits: The appearance of a small share of clonotypes in both CD4 and CD8 compartments was observed.

Universal primer sites and UMIs were introduced during 5'RACE template-switching synthesis of TCR cDNA. MiXCR was run by TCRdb on the 5' RACE reads, yielding one entry per CDR3 protein. The data hold 500,000 to 650,000 distinct CDR3 sequences, with around 12% observed a single time. Note on this clonotype: The antigen is undetermined.

The input for sequencing was PBMCs, taken on the day of the yellow fever booster vaccination. This clonotype originated in a man aged 25-45 years who received the YFV17D yellow fever vaccine.

CDR3 DNA sequence: TGTGCCAGCTCACCTGAGGCCTTTAATGAGCAGTTCTTC. Translating gives CASSPEAFNEQFF. The rearrangement links TRBV18 to TRBJ2-1; D not resolved. In germline, CDR1 is KGHSH, CDR2 LQKENI. The V end was cut by 3 bases, the J end by 7 bases, with 10 bases between. The length of the CDR3 is 13 residues.